These 10 T cell receptor beta chains share one sample of origin, sequenced in a study of blood T cell repertoires in COVID-19. Produced via immunoSEQ multiplex PCR; TCRdb's table is partial and in-frame only. Of more than 35,000 clones in the sample, about four fifths were seen once. The specimen sequenced was peripheral blood. These receptors were taken from a woman aged 80 or over with acute or convalescent COVID-19.

A single count supports this clone. V and J are TRBV15 and TRBJ1-4; D possibly corresponds to TRBD1 (6 bases). The ends were cut back, 1 base at V and 3 bases at J, with 12 bases in the middle. Germline CDR1 and CDR2: LNHNV and YYDKDF (reference sequence). The CDR3 consists of 16 residues. The CDR3, as DNA: TGTGCCACCAGCAGAGGCGGACAGCTAGCTAATGAAAAACTGTTTTTT. It yields the protein CATSRGGQLANEKLFF.

This chain uses TRBV12-3 or TRBV12-4 with TRBJ1-5; D is ambiguous. The CDR3 sequence is 13 residues long. V was pared by 6 bases and J by 5 bases, with 11 bases between. The CDR3: CASSVQIHQPQHF. The CDR3 DNA sequence: TGTGCCAGCAGCGTACAGATTCATCAGCCCCAGCATTTT.

The CDR3 region is CASGRRPLFEYF. CDR3 sequence (DNA): TGTGCCAGCGGTAGGAGACCCCTCTTTGAGTATTTT. The chain is built from TRBV12-3 or TRBV12-4 and TRBJ2-3, with D unclear. V lost 8 bases, J lost 13 bases, and 19 bases lay in between. The length of the CDR3 is 12 residues.

This chain links TRBV27 with TRBJ1-5, with D possibly matching TRBD1 (6 bases). Trimming left V 4 bases short and J 1 base short, with 8 bases between. CDR1 and CDR2 from the germline V gene are MNHEY and SMNVEV (reference sequence). CDR3 length equals 14 residues. The CDR3 loop is CASSSGESNQPQHF. In DNA form, the CDR3 reads TGTGCCAGCAGTTCAGGGGAGAGCAATCAGCCCCAGCATTTT.

V usage is TRBV11-3 and J usage is TRBJ2-7; 7 bases agree with TRBD2. V trimming: 2 bases; J trimming: 3 bases; junction bases outside the gene matches: 4. The CDR3 sequence is 14 residues long. The germline gives CDR1 SGHNT, CDR2 YENEEA. CDR3 DNA sequence: TGTGCCAGCAGCTTACGGGGGGTCGGCTACGAGCAGTACTTC. This codes for CASSLRGVGYEQYF.

The chain couples TRBV9 to TRBJ2-2, with a possible D match to TRBD2 (7 bases). In germline, CDR1 is SGDLS, CDR2 YYNGEE. V was cut by 0 bases and J by 2 bases, with 14 bases left in between. This CDR3 contains 17 residues. The CDR3 region has the DNA TGTGCCAGCAGCGTAGCCCCGGGGGGACAAAACACCGGGGAGCTGTTTTTT. Encoded protein: CASSVAPGGQNTGELFF.

This rearrangement joins TRBV10-3 to TRBJ1-2; 7 bases fit TRBD1. From germline, CDR1 is ENHRY and CDR2 SYGVKD. Germline trimming cut 8 bases from V and 5 bases from J; bases unmatched to any gene: 2. The CDR3 is made up of 11 amino acids. The CDR3 coding sequence is TGTGCCATCGGGACAGTTTATGGCTACACCTTC. Its protein is CAIGTVYGYTF.

The rearrangement links TRBV4-2 to TRBJ2-7; the D gene is possibly TRBD1 (5 bases). The CDR3 is made up of 13 amino acids. Germline lookup yields CDR1 LGHNA and CDR2 YNFKEQ. Trimming cost V 0 bases and J 4 bases, with 7 bases left between them. DNA of the CDR3: TGTGCCAGCAGCCAAGATAGGGGATACGAGCAGTACTTC. Translated: CASSQDRGYEQYF.

This clone appeared a single time. The chain carries TRBV6-1 and TRBJ1-5; the D is unclear. Trimming left V 2 bases short and J 7 bases short, with 18 bases between. The germline CDR1 and CDR2 sequences are MNHNS and SASEGT. There are 16 residues in the CDR3. CDR3 coding DNA: TGTGCCAGCAGTGAACCTCGCGGGATGACGGGACAGCCCCAGCATTTT. It yields the protein CASSEPRGMTGQPQHF.

The CDR3 coding sequence is TGTGCCAGCAGCTTAGCTAGCGGGGTCATCAATGAGCAGTTCTTC. Translating it yields CASSLASGVINEQFF. The chain combines TRBV11-3 with TRBJ2-1; TRBD2 matches 9 bases. The junction had 4 bases not matched to a gene; V was cut back by 1 base and J by 6 bases. From germline, CDR1 is SGHNT and CDR2 YENEEA. This CDR3 has 15 amino acids.